What follows describes a single T cell receptor (beta chain). Its antigen is unidentified. This record comes from a study of type 1 regulatory T cells. Study background: This in vitro CD4 product, T-allo10, is enriched for Tr1 cells and alloantigen-specific. Study findings and constraints: Compared with non-type 1 regulatory T cells, type 1 regulatory T cells showed a more restricted TCR repertoire.

CDR1 SEHNR and CDR2 FQNEAQ come from the germline V gene (reference sequence). The CDR3 covers 16 residues. V lost 1 base and J lost 4, with 16 bases in between. TCRdb reprocessed the reads via MiXCR and lists one record per CDR3 protein. Of about 71,000 distinct CDR3 sequences listed, 20% are singletons. The chain is built from TRBV7-9 and TRBJ2-5; no definite D call. The clonotype originates from a human donor in good health. The specimen sequenced was cultured type 1 regulatory T (Tr1) cells, either the whole culture or a sorted fraction (not recorded which). DNA of the CDR3: TGTGCCAGCAGCTTAGGTTGGGGAAGGGCCCCAGAGACCCAGTACTTC. The encoded protein is CASSLGWGRAPETQYF.